This is a list of T cell receptor beta chains from one sample in a study of blood T cells in healthy people across ages. Using its own MiXCR run on the 5' RACE reads, TCRdb lists one record per CDR3 protein. Of approximately 1,000,000 distinct CDR3 sequences listed, approximately 38% are singletons. The specimen sequenced was blood. Receptor source: a man younger than 35 in good health. Both conserved end residues are part of each CDR3. The order of the fields is D gene, J gene, clone size, CDR3 length, V gene, CDR3 DNA, CDR3 protein. A D gene is named only where the DNA matches it firmly. Part of the rows lack a size; the others show once, few, many or a class for expanded clones.

TRBD1,TRBJ1-1,NA,16,TRBV5-1,TGCGCCAGCAGCTTGGCCGGGGGACAGATGAACACTGAAGCTTTCTTT,CASSLAGGQMNTEAFF
NA,TRBJ2-3,NA,16,TRBV28,TGTGCCAGCAGCCCTATTAGCCGGGGTCCGGCCGATACGCAGTATTTT,CASSPISRGPADTQYF
TRBD1,TRBJ2-1,NA,14,TRBV20-1,TGCAGTGCGGACCCCGGGACAGCTTACAATGAGCAGTTCTTC,CSADPGTAYNEQFF
NA,TRBJ1-1,NA,17,TRBV21-1,TGTGCCAGCAACCTGCATGGGCCCCTAGGGATGAACACTGAAACTTTCTTT,CASNLHGPLGMNTETFF
TRBD1,TRBJ1-1,few,14,TRBV27,TGTGCCAGCAGTATCAGGGGGGTCATCACTGAAGCTTTCTTT,CASSIRGVITEAFF
NA,TRBJ2-1,few,12,TRBV2,TGTGCCAGCAGTGAAGTAGGGGGTGAGCAGTTCTTC,CASSEVGGEQFF
NA,TRBJ1-5,few,15,TRBV6-2/TRBV6-3,TGTGCCAGCAGTTACTCGGTGAGCGCAAATCAGCCCCAGCATTTT,CASSYSVSANQPQHF
TRBD2,TRBJ2-1,NA,15,TRBV4-3,TGCGCCAGCAGCGAAGGGACTAGCGGGGTCAATGAGCAGTTCTTC,CASSEGTSGVNEQFF
NA,TRBJ1-1,NA,13,TRBV14,TGTGCCAGCAGAGGACTGACAGTCGCTGAAGCTTTCTTT,CASRGLTVAEAFF
NA,TRBJ2-7,NA,14,TRBV2,TGTGCCAGTACACCTTCAAGCTCCTACAATGAGCAGTACTTC,CASTPSSSYNEQYF
NA,TRBJ2-3,NA,15,TRBV29-1,TGCAGCGTTGAGAACCGGCGGTTGAGGAAAGATACGCAGTATTTT,CSVENRRLRKDTQYF
NA,TRBJ2-2,few,14,TRBV6-6,TGTGCCAGCATACGGCATTCGAACACCGGGGAGCTGTTTTTT,CASIRHSNTGELFF
NA,TRBJ1-5,NA,14,TRBV18,TGTGCCAGCTCACCGTATGACAGGAATCAGCCCCAGCATTTT,CASSPYDRNQPQHF
TRBD2,TRBJ2-3,NA,15,TRBV12-3/TRBV12-4,TGTGCCAGCAGTTTAGGGCGGGGGAACGCAGATACGGAGTATTTT,CASSLGRGNADTEYF
NA,TRBJ2-3,few,16,TRBV20-1,TGCAGTGCTAGAGACCCACAGGGCGCAAGAACAGATACGCAGTATTTT,CSARDPQGARTDTQYF
TRBD1,TRBJ2-1,NA,15,TRBV9,TGTGCCAGCAGCGTAGGGACAGGGAACGTCAATGAGCAGTTCTTC,CASSVGTGNVNEQFF
NA,TRBJ2-5,many,11,TRBV29-1,TGCAGCGTTGAACCTGAAGAGACCCAGTACTTC,CSVEPEETQYF
TRBD1,TRBJ1-5,NA,16,TRBV7-9,TGTGCCAGCAGCTTAGGGGGGACAGGGGAAAATCAGCCCCAGCATTTT,CASSLGGTGENQPQHF
NA,TRBJ2-1,once,14,TRBV4-2,TGTGCCAGCAGCCAAGGGGCAAGATACAATGAGCAGTTCTTC,CASSQGARYNEQFF
NA,TRBJ2-5,NA,13,TRBV6-1,TGTGCCAGCAACCGACAGGCTGAAGAGACCCAGTACTTC,CASNRQAEETQYF
TRBD1,TRBJ2-7,NA,13,TRBV29-1,TGCAGCATATTGACAGGGTGGGCCTACGAGCAGTACTTC,CSILTGWAYEQYF
NA,TRBJ1-5,few,17,TRBV10-3,TGTGCCATCAGCCCCTCCGGGACAACGGAGGGCAATCAGCCCCAGCATTTT,CAISPSGTTEGNQPQHF
TRBD2,TRBJ2-1,NA,14,TRBV2,TGTGCCAGACAGGGACTAGCGGGGGGAGATGAGCAGTTCTTC,CARQGLAGGDEQFF
NA,TRBJ2-3,few,14,TRBV7-3,TGTGCCAGCAGCTTTCGCTCCCCCACAGATACGCAGTATTTT,CASSFRSPTDTQYF
NA,TRBJ1-2,few,12,TRBV25-1,TGTGCCAGCAGAGACGTAACCTATGGCTACACCTTC,CASRDVTYGYTF
NA,TRBJ2-7,NA,15,TRBV7-2,TGTGCCAGCAGCTCCTCACAGGGTATTTCCTACGAGCAGTACTTC,CASSSSQGISYEQYF
TRBD1,TRBJ2-3,few,15,TRBV12-3/TRBV12-4,TGTGCCAGCACCGAATCAAGGACAGGGATAGATACGCAGTATTTT,CASTESRTGIDTQYF
NA,TRBJ1-4,NA,13,TRBV20-1,TGCAGTGCGAATTCGGCAACTAATGAAAAACTGTTTTTT,CSANSATNEKLFF
TRBD1,TRBJ2-6,NA,18,TRBV27,TGTGCCAGCGGTCTCCGGGACAGGGTCTTTCCTGGGGCCAACGTCCTGACTTTC,CASGLRDRVFPGANVLTF
NA,TRBJ1-2,few,12,TRBV7-9,TGTGCCAACCAAAACCAAAACTATGGCTACACCTTC,CANQNQNYGYTF
TRBD1,TRBJ2-1,NA,15,TRBV5-5,TGTGCCAGCAGCTTGCCCGGGACAGGTTTCAGCGAGCAGTTCTTC,CASSLPGTGFSEQFF
NA,TRBJ1-4,NA,16,TRBV12-3/TRBV12-4,TGTGCCAGCAGTTTAGGGCAGGCCCTGGCGAGTGAAAAACTGTTTTTT,CASSLGQALASEKLFF
TRBD1,TRBJ1-5,once,14,TRBV30,TGTGCCTGGAGTTTTCAGGGGGCTACTCAGCCCCAGCATTTT,CAWSFQGATQPQHF
NA,TRBJ2-7,few,16,TRBV7-2,TGTGCCAGCAGTCTCACCATCCGGGACTGGTCCTACGAGCAGTACTTC,CASSLTIRDWSYEQYF
NA,TRBJ2-1,few,12,TRBV7-2,TGTGCCAGCAGCTTATCCATCGATGAGCAGTTCTTC,CASSLSIDEQFF
NA,TRBJ2-7,NA,14,TRBV4-3,TGCACCAGCAGCCAAGGACAGCCCCCGTACGAGCAGTACTTC,CTSSQGQPPYEQYF
NA,TRBJ1-1,NA,15,TRBV14,TGTGCCAGCAGCCAAGATCGAGCCCTGAGGGCTGAAGCTTTCTTT,CASSQDRALRAEAFF
NA,TRBJ2-7,NA,18,TRBV27,TGTGCCAGCAGTTTATCGGCCGCAGGGGCCCCATCGGGGAGAGAGCAGTACTTC,CASSLSAAGAPSGREQYF
NA,TRBJ2-1,few,13,TRBV12-3/TRBV12-4,TGTGCCAGCAGCCCCGTTAATTGGGATGAGCAGTTCTTC,CASSPVNWDEQFF
TRBD1,TRBJ2-1,NA,16,TRBV15,TGTGCCACCAGCAGGCCAGGGACAGGGAGTTACAATGAGCAGTTCTTC,CATSRPGTGSYNEQFF
TRBD2,TRBJ2-1,NA,15,TRBV12-3/TRBV12-4,TGTGCCAGCAGCGAGGGACTAGCGGCGGGGAATGAGCAGTTCTTC,CASSEGLAAGNEQFF
NA,TRBJ1-2,few,15,TRBV7-9,TGTGCCAGCAGCTTGGCAGGGCCAAATAACTATGGCTACACCTTC,CASSLAGPNNYGYTF
NA,TRBJ1-5,few,14,TRBV7-2,TGTGCCAGCAGCTTCGTACCTAGCAATCAGCCCCAGCATTTT,CASSFVPSNQPQHF
TRBD2,TRBJ2-7,NA,15,TRBV10-1,TGCGCCAGCAGTGAGGGAGCGGGGGGTTGGAACGAGCAGTACTTC,CASSEGAGGWNEQYF
NA,TRBJ1-1,NA,16,TRBV2,TGTGCCAGCAGCCTTCTGGGGCACCCAGGGAACACTGAAGCTTTCTTT,CASSLLGHPGNTEAFF
NA,TRBJ1-2,few,15,TRBV27,TGTGCCAGCAGTTTATCGCCGGGACAAGCCTATGGCTACACCTTC,CASSLSPGQAYGYTF
NA,TRBJ1-5,NA,14,TRBV4-2,TGTGCCAGCAGCCAAGTCGGCGAGGGGTCGCCCCAGCATTTT,CASSQVGEGSPQHF
NA,TRBJ2-1,few,16,TRBV20-1,TGCAGTGCTAGAGTCTCCTTCGGTGGCTCCTACAATGAGCAGTTCTTC,CSARVSFGGSYNEQFF
NA,TRBJ2-1,NA,16,TRBV3-1,TGTGCCAGCAGCCAAGAGGGGAGCCGTACGTACAATGAGCAGTTCTTC,CASSQEGSRTYNEQFF
NA,TRBJ2-6,few,18,TRBV20-1,TGCAGTGCTAGAGATCTGGTAGGGGATATCTCTGGGGCCAACGTCCTGACTTTC,CSARDLVGDISGANVLTF
TRBD1,TRBJ1-4,NA,14,TRBV5-1,TGCGCCAGCAGCGTGACAGGGTTTAATGAAAAACTGTTTTTT,CASSVTGFNEKLFF
NA,TRBJ1-2,NA,15,TRBV18,TGTGCCAGCTCGCCTAGCGACCCGTCTAACTATGGCTACACCTTC,CASSPSDPSNYGYTF
TRBD2,TRBJ2-1,NA,14,TRBV11-1,TGTGCCAGCAGCCCACTAGCGGGTGTGAATGAGCAGTTCTTC,CASSPLAGVNEQFF
NA,TRBJ2-6,many,13,TRBV12-3/TRBV12-4,TGTGCCAGCTCGGTATCTGGGGCCAACGTCCTGACTTTC,CASSVSGANVLTF
NA,TRBJ1-5,NA,14,TRBV2,TGTGCCAGCAGTGACTACAACAGGACTCAGCCCCAGCATTTT,CASSDYNRTQPQHF
TRBD1,TRBJ2-5,NA,14,TRBV12-3/TRBV12-4,TGTGCCAGCAGTTTAGCTGACAGGGGGAATGAGCAGTACTTC,CASSLADRGNEQYF
NA,TRBJ1-5,NA,15,TRBV7-6,TGTGCCAGCAGCCCAACCCAGGGGATTGGGCAGCCCCAGCATTTT,CASSPTQGIGQPQHF
NA,TRBJ1-1,few,14,TRBV29-1,TGCAGCGTTGGCCGGAAATCTATGAACACTGAAGCTTTCTTT,CSVGRKSMNTEAFF
NA,TRBJ1-4,NA,13,TRBV18,TGTGCCAGCTCACGGGGGCAGCATGAAAAACTGTTTTTT,CASSRGQHEKLFF
NA,TRBJ1-3,NA,15,TRBV5-4,TGTGCCAGCAGCCCCGGGGGCCTTCGGGGAAACACCATATATTTT,CASSPGGLRGNTIYF